The source of this TCR beta chain is a study of T cell responses to AZD1222 COVID-19 vaccine. Germline CDR1 SGHTS, CDR2 YDEGEE. Between the trimmed V and J ends, which lost 6 bases and 6 bases, there was a span of 19 bases. The CDR3 consists of 15 residues. Profiling relied on immunoSEQ multiplex PCR, and the TCRdb table lists in-frame clones only, not all of them. The sample lists 200,000 or so clones, almost 95% occurring once. V and J are TRBV5-8 and TRBJ2-1, with D perhaps matching TRBD2 (5 bases). The origin of this receptor is an adult in good health. This specimen was peripheral blood, taken on day 0 of AZD1222 vaccination. The CDR3 nucleotides are TGTGCCAGCACCACGGGGAGAAGGGCCGGCAATGAGCAGTTCTTC. Its protein product is CASTTGRRAGNEQFF.